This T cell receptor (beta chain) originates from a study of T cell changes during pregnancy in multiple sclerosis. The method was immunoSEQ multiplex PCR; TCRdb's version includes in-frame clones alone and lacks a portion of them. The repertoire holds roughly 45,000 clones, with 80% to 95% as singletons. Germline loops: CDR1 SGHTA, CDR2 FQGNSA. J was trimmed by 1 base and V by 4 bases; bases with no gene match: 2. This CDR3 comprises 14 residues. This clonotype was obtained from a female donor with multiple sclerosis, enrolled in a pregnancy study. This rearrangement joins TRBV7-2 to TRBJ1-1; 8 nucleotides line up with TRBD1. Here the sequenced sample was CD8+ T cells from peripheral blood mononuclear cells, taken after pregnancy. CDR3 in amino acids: CASSSTGGNTEAFF. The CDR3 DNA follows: TGTGCCAGCAGCTCCACAGGGGGGAACACTGAAGCTTTCTTT.